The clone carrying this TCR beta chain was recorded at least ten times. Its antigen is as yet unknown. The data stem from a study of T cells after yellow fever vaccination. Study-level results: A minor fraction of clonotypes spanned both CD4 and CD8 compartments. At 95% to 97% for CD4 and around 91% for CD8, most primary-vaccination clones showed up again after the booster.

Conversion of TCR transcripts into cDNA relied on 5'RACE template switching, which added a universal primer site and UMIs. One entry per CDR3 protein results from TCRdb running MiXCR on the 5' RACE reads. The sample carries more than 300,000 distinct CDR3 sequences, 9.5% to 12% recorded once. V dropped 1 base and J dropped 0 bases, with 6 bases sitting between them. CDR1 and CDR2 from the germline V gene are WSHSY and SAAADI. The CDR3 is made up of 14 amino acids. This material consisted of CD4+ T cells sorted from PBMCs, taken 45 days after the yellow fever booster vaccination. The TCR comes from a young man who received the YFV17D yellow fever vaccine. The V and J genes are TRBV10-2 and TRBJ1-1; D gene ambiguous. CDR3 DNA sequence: TGCGCCAGCAGTGAGTTAGGAATGAACACTGAAGCTTTCTTT. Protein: CASSELGMNTEAFF.